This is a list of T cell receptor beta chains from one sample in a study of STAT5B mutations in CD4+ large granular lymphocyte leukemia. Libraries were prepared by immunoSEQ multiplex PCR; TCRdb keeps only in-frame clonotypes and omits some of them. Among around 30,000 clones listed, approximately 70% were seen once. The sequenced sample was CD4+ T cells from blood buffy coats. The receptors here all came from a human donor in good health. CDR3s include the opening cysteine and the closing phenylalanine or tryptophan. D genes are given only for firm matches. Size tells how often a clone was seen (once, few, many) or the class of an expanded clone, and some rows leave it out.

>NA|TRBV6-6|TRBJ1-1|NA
TGTGCCAGCACCATACCTTATACTGAAGCTTTCTTT
CASTIPYTEAFF
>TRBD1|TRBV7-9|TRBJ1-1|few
TGTGCCAGCAGCAAGACGGGACAGTTGAACACTGAAGCTTTCTTT
CASSKTGQLNTEAFF
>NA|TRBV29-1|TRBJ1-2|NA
TGCAGCGTTACTGCGGGGGGGGCGGATTATGGCTACACCTTC
CSVTAGGADYGYTF
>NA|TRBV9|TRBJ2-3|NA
TGTGCCAGCAGCGTAGGGGGACGCCCCAGCACAGATACGCAGTATTTT
CASSVGGRPSTDTQYF
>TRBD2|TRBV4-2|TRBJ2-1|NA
TGTGCCATCTCACTAGCGGGGGGGCCCTACAATGAGCAGTTCTTC
CAISLAGGPYNEQFF
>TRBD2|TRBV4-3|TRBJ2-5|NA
TGCGCCAGCAGCCCCGGACTAGCGGGGGGGTGGTCTGAAGAGACCCAGTACTTC
CASSPGLAGGWSEETQYF
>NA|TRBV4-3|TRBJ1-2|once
TGCGCCAGCAGCCCAGACTTTGGTCAGACTAACTATGGCTACACCTTC
CASSPDFGQTNYGYTF
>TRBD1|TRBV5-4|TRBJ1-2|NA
TGTGCCAGCAGCCTATCTAGACAGGGGGCGGATGGCTACACCTTC
CASSLSRQGADGYTF
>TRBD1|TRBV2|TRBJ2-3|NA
TGTGCCAGCAGTGGACAGGGGACAGATACGCAGTATTTT
CASSGQGTDTQYF
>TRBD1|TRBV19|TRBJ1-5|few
TGTGCCAGTACACGACAGGGAGACGGCAATCAGCCCCAGCATTTT
CASTRQGDGNQPQHF
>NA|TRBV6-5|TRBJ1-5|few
TGTGCCAGCAAAGGGGGTCGCAATCAGCCCCAGCATTTT
CASKGGRNQPQHF
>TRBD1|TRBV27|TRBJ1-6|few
TGTGCCAGCAGTGTGGGGGGACAGGGCCTCTCACCCCTCCACTTT
CASSVGGQGLSPLHF
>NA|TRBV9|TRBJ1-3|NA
TGTGCCAGCAGCGTAGACAGGGAAACTGGAAACACCATATATTTT
CASSVDRETGNTIYF
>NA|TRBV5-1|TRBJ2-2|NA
TGCGCCAGCAGCTTTCTCTCTCGGACCGGGGAGCTGTTTTTT
CASSFLSRTGELFF
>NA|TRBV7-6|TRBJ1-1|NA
TGTGCCAGCAGCTTACAGGGCTTGAACACTGAAGCTTTCTTT
CASSLQGLNTEAFF
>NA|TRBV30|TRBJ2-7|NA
TGTGCCTGGAGTGTGGGACGGAGCTCCTACGAGCAGTACTTC
CAWSVGRSSYEQYF
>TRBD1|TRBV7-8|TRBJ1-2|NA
TGTGCCAGCAGCTTAGCTGGGGCAGGGGGTGACTATGGCTACACCTTC
CASSLAGAGGDYGYTF
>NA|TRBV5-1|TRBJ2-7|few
TGCGCCAGCAGCTTGGCCGACGGAGGCTACGAGCAGTACTTC
CASSLADGGYEQYF
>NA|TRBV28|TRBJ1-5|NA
TGTGCCAGCAGTCCCCCGGGCCAGCCCCAGCATTTT
CASSPPGQPQHF
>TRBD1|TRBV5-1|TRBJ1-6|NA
TGCGCCAGCAGCTCCGACAGGGTTGGGAATTCACCCCTCCACTTT
CASSSDRVGNSPLHF
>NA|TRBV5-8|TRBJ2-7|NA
TGTGCCAGCACCTCTCGAGGGGGGCGGCGGGAGCAGTACTTC
CASTSRGGRREQYF
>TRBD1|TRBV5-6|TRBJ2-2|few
TGTGCCAGCAGCCCCGGGACAGGGGCGATCACCGGGGAGCTGTTTTTT
CASSPGTGAITGELFF
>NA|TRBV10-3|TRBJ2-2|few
TGTGCCATCAGTGGTGGACCCCAATCAGCCGGGGAGCTGTTTTTT
CAISGGPQSAGELFF
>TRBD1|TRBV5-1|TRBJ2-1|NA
TGCGCCAGCAGCTTGGGACAGGGGGTAAGGTTTGAGCAGTTCTTC
CASSLGQGVRFEQFF
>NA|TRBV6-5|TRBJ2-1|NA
TGTGCCAGCAGTTACTCGAGCCCCAGCTACAATGAGCAGTTCTTC
CASSYSSPSYNEQFF
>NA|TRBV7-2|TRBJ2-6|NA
TGTGCCAGCAGCTTAGCCGGGGCCAACGTCCTGACTTTC
CASSLAGANVLTF
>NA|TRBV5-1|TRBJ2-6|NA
TGCGCCAGCAGCTTGGACGGTGCGGCCAACGTCCTGACTTTC
CASSLDGAANVLTF
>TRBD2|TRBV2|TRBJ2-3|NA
TGTGCCAGCAGGGCCATTTCTAGCGGGGGCACAGATACGCAGTATTTT
CASRAISSGGTDTQYF